This T cell receptor (beta chain) emerged from a study of shared clonotypes between healthy human individuals (dated by TCRdb to 2019 to 2021). Background on the whole study: A few men and two women, aged 18 to 49 years, made up the cohort. Per donor, three plates each were used for CD4 naive and CD4 memory, two for CD8 naive, and one for CD8 memory. To increase sequencing depth and limit assay-specific biases, different laboratories used diverse techniques to prepare libraries and sequence TCR repertoires. Blood TCR repertoires of 5 or 6 healthy adults were deeply sequenced to estimate repertoire size and the extent of clonotype sharing between individuals. Between about 0.94 and 8.9 billion PBMCs per donor were obtained by leukapheresis.

CD8 naive samples were CD45RO-negative cells positively selected for CCR7, giving a CD45RA+CCR7+ population that excluded TemRA cells. The donors were healthy, HIV-negative adults with no recently reported acute infections or vaccinations. Every donor was a Caucasian adult living in Nashville, Tennessee, USA. Blood was collected by leukapheresis, and PBMCs were isolated by Ficoll-Histopaque density gradient centrifugation and then cryopreserved in liquid nitrogen vapor phase. Purity and quantity of every magnetically sorted T cell population were checked by analytical flow cytometry. From each sorted fraction, genomic DNA was isolated and quantified by UV absorbance on a Nanodrop 2000c. What the research found in general, with its limitations: Sharing across a few donors was observed for about 5% of naive CD4, 3% to 3.5% of naive CD8, roughly 2.3% of memory CD4, and about 0.39% of memory CD8 clonotypes. Pairwise subsampling indicated that sequencing depth was expected to affect the degree of clonotype sharing among donors. Compared with non-shared clonotypes, clonotypes shared by all four sorted-subset donors had higher generation probabilities. Naive subsets generally had larger estimated clonotype richness than memory subsets. Sampling was limited to blood, and TCR repertoires in tissue likely differ from TCR repertoires in blood. Incomplete sequencing was indicated by rarefaction of sorted-subset datasets, despite the large sequencing depth. The genetic and exposure-history diversity represented was limited by the small number of donors.

As concerns this clone: Its cognate antigen has yet to be identified. No much larger clone exists at a distance of one base, and base qualities are not known.

Using the deep immunoSEQ assay, TCR CDR3 regions were amplified from genomic DNA by multiplex PCR. Extracted genomic DNA from each cell subset was distributed evenly across all wells of several immunoSEQ 96-well plates, and each plate was treated as a replicate. For sorted subsets, each replicate PCR was loaded with around 220 ng genomic DNA, equivalent to 25,000 to 35,000 T cell genomes. The purified libraries were quantified using a Qubit 3.0 fluorometer, sized with a Bioanalyzer 2100, and then quantified again using the KAPA Library Quantification kit. Every immunoSEQ 96-well plate was sequenced on a separate single-read 150-cycle Illumina NextSeq 550 flow cell. On the authors' methods: Because the immunoSEQ output included only junctional sequences and no quality scores, the filtering could not be the same as the filtering used for full-length reads. To assign V/J genes and CDR3, sequences were annotated against IMGT germline references using PyIR, a Python wrapper for IgBLAST v1.9. Reads were removed for weak V/J assignments (E-value above 1e-6), missing CDR3, stop codons, out-of-frame junctions, or ambiguous translated residues. V3J clonotypes were defined as sequences sharing an identical inferred V gene, J gene, and CDR3 amino acid sequence. To compute the percentage overlap between repertoires, the number of shared unique clonotypes was divided by the size of the smaller repertoire. Richness of each repertoire was evaluated using RTK rarefaction, the Chao1 estimator, and Recon v2.1 estimates of unobserved clonotypes. For all TCRbeta clonotypes obtained by the gDNA method from a few donors, generation probabilities were computed with OLGA. TCRdb took this table from immuneACCESS and kept in-frame rearrangements with V and J called. Such tables lack part of the clones; where checked against another copy, unresolved V genes explain under half of the gap, and the rest is unexplained. That table gives V, J and clone size, and the DNA gave D and trimming. The sample yields over 800,000 clones; around 93% were counted once. The top ten hold 24% of the sample.

CDR1 and CDR2 (SGHTA, FQGTGA) derive from the germline V gene. Between the V and J ends, shortened by 2 bases and 6 bases respectively, the junction contains 8 bases. From the cysteine through the phenylalanine, the CDR3 covers 13 amino acids. The CDR3 DNA has 39 bases and is translated from base 1. The sequence joins TRBV7-3 to TRBJ2-1; the D segment could be TRBD2, given 6 matching bases. This TCR was sampled from a man aged 25-45 years in good health. Material: naive CD8+ T cells sorted from blood. Interpreted using the paper, the cell subset or site label stands for: CD45RA+CCR7+. The CDR3 is CASSLGTSNEQFF. The nucleotides read TGTGCCAGCAGCTTAGGGACTTCCAATGAGCAGTTCTTC.